Listed below are T cell receptor beta chains from one sample, sequenced in a study of blood T cells in healthy people across ages. TCRdb re-analysed the 5' RACE reads in MiXCR, keeping a single row per CDR3 protein. The sample holds about a million distinct CDR3 sequences, roughly 50% seen once. The specimen sequenced was blood. The receptor set was obtained from a woman aged 55-69 years in good health. The CDR3 runs from the conserved cysteine through the conserved F or W. The D gene is left open where the match is weak. For some rows the clone size is stated as once, few or many, or as a class when expanded; others skip it.

size: -; D: -; J: TRBJ2-7; V: TRBV2; length: 12; DNA: TGTGCCAGCGGAGGGTATAGGTACGAGCAGTACTTC; CDR3: CASGGYRYEQYF
size: many; D: TRBD1; J: TRBJ2-5; V: TRBV12-3/TRBV12-4; length: 14; DNA: TGTGCCAGCAGTACTCGACAGGGGGGAGAGACCCAGTACTTC; CDR3: CASSTRQGGETQYF
size: -; D: TRBD1; J: TRBJ2-7; V: TRBV18; length: 14; DNA: TGTGCCAGCTCACTTAGGACAGGGGAGGACGAGCAGTACTTC; CDR3: CASSLRTGEDEQYF
size: few; D: TRBD2; J: TRBJ2-3; V: TRBV5-5; length: 17; DNA: TGTGCCAGCAGCTTGGTCTCTACTAGCGGGAGCACAGATACGCAGTATTTT; CDR3: CASSLVSTSGSTDTQYF
size: -; D: TRBD1; J: TRBJ2-1; V: TRBV7-2; length: 14; DNA: TGTGCCAGCAGCTCGACGGACAGGGAGAATGAGCAGTTCTTC; CDR3: CASSSTDRENEQFF
size: few; D: -; J: TRBJ1-2; V: TRBV7-2; length: 14; DNA: TGTGCCAGCAGCCCAGGTTCGCGTGCCTATGGCTACACCTTC; CDR3: CASSPGSRAYGYTF
size: -; D: -; J: TRBJ2-3; V: TRBV6-5; length: 11; DNA: TGTGCCAGCCGTATGGGCGTGACGCAGTATTTT; CDR3: CASRMGVTQYF
size: -; D: TRBD2; J: TRBJ2-1; V: TRBV11-3; length: 13; DNA: TGTGCCAGCAGCTCTAGCGGGAGGGGGGAGCAGTTCTTC; CDR3: CASSSSGRGEQFF
size: -; D: -; J: TRBJ2-3; V: TRBV15; length: 13; DNA: TGTGCCACCAGTAAAGGCCGGGGAGATACGCAGTATTTT; CDR3: CATSKGRGDTQYF
size: -; D: TRBD1; J: TRBJ2-7; V: TRBV20-1; length: 12; DNA: TGCAGTACTGACAGGGGGTTCTACGAGCAGTACTTC; CDR3: CSTDRGFYEQYF
size: -; D: -; J: TRBJ2-7; V: TRBV20-1; length: 12; DNA: TGCAGTGCTAGCAGGGAATCTAGCGAGCAGTACTTC; CDR3: CSASRESSEQYF
size: -; D: -; J: TRBJ2-7; V: TRBV7-7; length: 13; DNA: TGTGCCAGCAGCTTACGGGGAACTAGGAGCCAGTACTTC; CDR3: CASSLRGTRSQYF
size: -; D: TRBD2; J: TRBJ2-7; V: TRBV12-3/TRBV12-4; length: 14; DNA: TGTGCCAGCAGTAGCGGGGAAGGGTCCTACGAGCAGGACTTC; CDR3: CASSSGEGSYEQDF
size: -; D: -; J: TRBJ1-2; V: TRBV4-2; length: 17; DNA: TGTGCCAGCAGCCAAGAAACCACAGGGCCTTCTAACTATGGCTACACCTTC; CDR3: CASSQETTGPSNYGYTF
size: -; D: -; J: TRBJ2-3; V: TRBV7-2; length: 17; DNA: TGTGCCAGCAGCTTAATGGGACAACAACTTAGCACAGATACGCAGTATTTT; CDR3: CASSLMGQQLSTDTQYF
size: -; D: -; J: TRBJ2-1; V: TRBV20-1; length: 13; DNA: TGCAGTGCTAGCTTGGGGTCCTACAATGAGCAGTTCTTC; CDR3: CSASLGSYNEQFF
size: few; D: -; J: TRBJ1-1; V: TRBV12-3/TRBV12-4; length: 13; DNA: TGTGCCAGCAGTTTGAAAGAGAACACTGAAGCTTTCTTT; CDR3: CASSLKENTEAFF
size: -; D: TRBD2; J: TRBJ2-7; V: TRBV7-2; length: 16; DNA: TGTGCCAGCAGCTTAACTCCTAGCGGGATGTACAATGAGCAGTACTTC; CDR3: CASSLTPSGMYNEQYF